The 25 T cell receptor beta chains below were found in one sample sequenced in a study of T cell changes during pregnancy in multiple sclerosis. Generated by immunoSEQ multiplex PCR, the TCRdb table keeps only in-frame clones and is missing some. The sample lists roughly 86,000 clones, approximately 92% occurring once. Sequenced material: peripheral blood, taken in the first trimester of pregnancy. Receptors originate from a female donor with multiple sclerosis, enrolled in a pregnancy study.

The chain links TRBV15 to TRBJ2-6, with a tentative D call TRBD2 (5 bases). Germline V gene sequence: CDR1 LNHNV, CDR2 YYDKDF (reference sequence). CDR3 length equals 18 residues. The V end lost 3 bases, the J end lost 0 bases, and 15 bases lay between the germline ends. CDR3 sequence: CATSRRASSLSGANVLTF. CDR3 coding DNA: TGTGCCACCAGCAGGAGGGCGAGCTCTCTCTCTGGGGCCAACGTCCTGACTTTC.

J is TRBJ2-7 and V is TRBV30, with a possible D match to TRBD1 (7 bases). V was shortened by 1 base and J by 6 bases, with 13 bases between the two germline ends. Germline V gene data show CDR1 as GTSNPN and CDR2 as SVGIG (reference sequence). The CDR3 is 13 residues long. The CDR3 sequence: CAWSGAGGGEQYF. The CDR3, as DNA: TGTGCCTGGAGTGGGGCAGGGGGAGGCGAGCAGTACTTC.

The chain employs TRBV29-1 and TRBJ1-5; D is unresolved. Germline-derived CDR1 and CDR2 are SQVTM and ANQGSEA. The CDR3 consists of 13 residues. Trimming removed 5 bases at V and 5 bases at J, with 13 bases between. DNA for the CDR3: TGCAGCGTTAGTCAGTATCAGGATCAGCCCCAGCATTTT. This translates into CSVSQYQDQPQHF.

J is TRBJ2-1 and V is TRBV7-8, with D hard to call. Trimming cost V 1 base and J 0 bases, with 13 bases left between them. This CDR3 has 17 residues. CDR1 and CDR2 (germline): SGHVS, FQNEAQ. The CDR3 bases are TGTGCCAGCAGCTTAGAACCCGGAGTCAGCTCCTACAATGAGCAGTTCTTC. It encodes CASSLEPGVSSYNEQFF.

The gene calls are TRBV30 and TRBJ2-3, with a possible D match to TRBD2 (6 bases). V lost 1 base and J 2 bases, leaving 13 bases between the germline ends. The CDR3 has 15 amino acids. CDR1 is GTSNPN and CDR2 is SVGIG in the germline V gene (reference sequence). CDR3 sequence reads: CAWSEGTLYTDTQYF. CDR3 in DNA: TGTGCCTGGAGTGAGGGGACTCTATACACAGATACGCAGTATTTT. Full variable domain (rest looked up from reference TRBV30 and TRBJ2-3): SQTIHQWPATLVQPVGSPLSLECTVEGTSNPNLYWYRQAAGRGLQLLFYSVGIGQISSEVPQNLSASRPQDRQFILSSKKLLLSDSGFYLCAWSEGTLYTDTQYFGPGTRLTVL.

This chain links TRBV27 with TRBJ2-1, with D unresolved. Trimming shortened V by 4 bases and J by 5 bases, and 9 bases separated the two germline ends. CDR1 and CDR2 (germline): MNHEY, SMNVEV (reference sequence). CDR3 size: 13 residues. Written as DNA, the CDR3 is TGTGCCAGCAGTTCCTTCTTAAACAATGAGCAGTTCTTC. Translation gives CASSSFLNNEQFF.

The chain joins TRBV28 to TRBJ2-6, with a tentative D call TRBD2 (6 bases). Germline V gives CDR1 MDHEN, CDR2 SYDVKM. Between the trimmed V and J ends, which lost 5 bases and 1 base, there was a span of 6 bases. This CDR3 is built from 14 residues. CDR3: CASSLASGANVLTF. The CDR3 nucleotides read TGTGCCAGCAGTCTAGCGTCTGGGGCCAACGTCCTGACTTTC.

This clone was detected a few times. The gene calls are TRBV28 and TRBJ1-1; no clear D. The CDR3 spans 13 residues. V shed 3 bases and J shed 7 bases, with 12 bases lying between them. The germline CDR1 and CDR2 sequences are MDHEN and SYDVKM. CDR3 protein: CASSFPPIYEAFF. CDR3 nucleotide sequence: TGTGCCAGCAGTTTCCCCCCAATCTATGAAGCTTTCTTT.

V usage is TRBV28 and J usage is TRBJ2-7; TRBD2 is a possible D gene (6 bases). The CDR3 length is 14 residues. The ends were cut back, 9 bases at V and 5 bases at J, with 20 bases in the middle. CDR1 MDHEN and CDR2 SYDVKM come from the germline V gene. The DNA for the CDR3 is TGTGCCAGTATACCCGCGGGGTTTCAAGACGAGCAGTACTTC. It codes for CASIPAGFQDEQYF.

This chain uses TRBV29-1 with TRBJ2-3; TRBD2 matches 13 bases. V was pared by 1 base and J by 3 bases, with 1 base of the junction left unmatched. The CDR3 contains 15 residues. The V gene's germline CDR1 is SQVTM and CDR2 ANQGSEA. The CDR3 DNA reads as TGCAGCGTTGAAGGGACTAGCGGGAGAACAGATACGCAGTATTTT. This codes for CSVEGTSGRTDTQYF.

The chain has TRBV29-1 and TRBJ2-5; 7 bases are shared with TRBD1. Unmatched junction bases numbered 10, after V lost 8 bases and J lost 4 bases. In germline, CDR1 is SQVTM, CDR2 ANQGSEA. The CDR3 sequence is 13 residues long. The CDR3 region has the DNA TGCAGCTTCAACAGGGGAGAGGGAGAGACCCAGTACTTC. Its protein product is CSFNRGEGETQYF.

The V call is TRBV25-1, the J call TRBJ2-6; possibly TRBD2 for D (7 bases). This CDR3 spans 18 amino acids. The V end was cut by 5 bases, the J end by 3 bases, with 20 bases between. Germline CDR1 and CDR2: MGHDK and SYGVNS. Here the CDR3 DNA reads TGTGCCAGCAGTCAAAGGGGGGGAGAAGGAGTTGGGGCCAACGTCCTGACTTTC. This translates into CASSQRGGEGVGANVLTF.

This chain joins TRBV28 and TRBJ2-1, with 7 nucleotides matching TRBD2. This CDR3 is 14 amino acids long. The J segment lost 5 bases and the V segment lost 3 bases, leaving 4 bases of the junction unmatched. Germline V CDR1 and CDR2: MDHEN, SYDVKM. Written as DNA, the CDR3 is TGTGCCAGCAGTTTGGGAGGGCAGAACAATGAGCAGTTCTTC. Its protein product is CASSLGGQNNEQFF.

The chain couples TRBV2 to TRBJ2-3, with TRBD2 matching over 9 bases. The J segment lost 4 bases and the V segment lost 4 bases, leaving 6 bases of the junction unmatched. CDR3 length: 15 amino acids. Germline V lookup: CDR1 SNHLY, CDR2 FYNNEI. The CDR3 nucleotides are TGTGCCAGCAGTGCATCCGGGACTAGCTCAGATACGCAGTATTTT. Translated, it gives CASSASGTSSDTQYF.

CDR3 protein: CASSLGGWGETQYF. In nucleotides, the CDR3 is TGCGCCAGCAGCTTGGGAGGGTGGGGAGAGACCCAGTACTTC. The genes are TRBV5-1 and TRBJ2-5; the D gene is possibly TRBD2 (5 bases). The V and J ends lost 0 bases and 4 bases respectively, with 10 bases between them. The CDR3 has 14 amino acids. CDR1 and CDR2 (germline): SGHRS, YFSETQ.

Only one count was recorded for this clone. The chain links TRBV4-3 to TRBJ2-2; perhaps TRBD1 as D (7 bases). This CDR3 spans 17 amino acids. Per germline, CDR1 LGHNA and CDR2 YSLEER. Deletions cut 6 bases from V and 1 base from J, with 18 bases between. CDR3 sequence: CASRLTYRGLNTGELFF. The CDR3 DNA follows: TGCGCCAGCAGGCTTACTTACAGGGGACTGAACACCGGGGAGCTGTTTTTT.

This chain links TRBV7-9 with TRBJ1-1; D uncertain. V was cut by 5 bases and J by 2 bases, with 12 bases left in between. The germline gives CDR1 SEHNR, CDR2 FQNEAQ (reference sequence). This CDR3 is 14 amino acids long. The CDR3 protein is CASSPPEINTEAFF. DNA of the CDR3: TGTGCCAGCAGCCCCCCGGAGATAAACACTGAAGCTTTCTTT.

V gene TRBV2 combines with J gene TRBJ2-1; 9 bases align to TRBD2. This CDR3 contains 12 residues. Germline-derived CDR1 and CDR2 are SNHLY and FYNNEI. V gave up 10 bases and J gave up 14 bases; unmatched junction bases: 12. The CDR3 sequence: CATSRREGPKFF. CDR3 bases: TGTGCCACCTCCCGGCGGGAGGGACCTAAGTTCTTC.

The V call is TRBV28, the J call TRBJ2-6, with 8 bases matching TRBD2. Losses at the gene ends were 1 base for V and 1 base for J; bases not matched to a gene: 6. The CDR3 length is 18 residues. Germline CDR1 reads MDHEN; CDR2 reads SYDVKM. The chain's CDR3 is CASSLFGGDGSGANVLTF. As DNA, the CDR3 is TGTGCCAGCAGTTTATTCGGGGGGGATGGGTCTGGGGCCAACGTCCTGACTTTC.

The genes are TRBV19 and TRBJ1-3; D not resolved. V dropped 3 bases and J dropped 0 bases, with 9 bases sitting between them. This CDR3 region has 15 residues. Germline CDR1 is LNHDA and CDR2 is SQIVND (reference sequence). The CDR3, as DNA: TGTGCCAGTAGTATCGACCCTAGCTCTGGAAACACCATATATTTT. Translated, it gives CASSIDPSSGNTIYF.

The chain links TRBV15 to TRBJ1-1; D is ambiguous. V lost 3 bases and J 6 bases, leaving 8 bases between the germline ends. CDR3 length equals 12 residues. Germline CDR1 is LNHNV and CDR2 is YYDKDF (reference sequence). The CDR3 sequence: CATSRVRAEAFF. Written as DNA, the CDR3 is TGTGCCACCAGCAGGGTAAGAGCTGAAGCTTTCTTT.

This chain uses TRBV28 with TRBJ2-7; 7 nucleotides agree with TRBD1. From germline, CDR1 is MDHEN and CDR2 SYDVKM. The J segment lost 4 bases and the V segment lost 6 bases, leaving 18 bases of the junction unmatched. The CDR3 runs to 17 residues. The CDR3 nucleotides read TGTGCCAGCAGCCCCTATTCGGGGACAGTTAAGGGTTACGAGCAGTACTTC. As protein: CASSPYSGTVKGYEQYF.

The chain joins TRBV29-1 to TRBJ2-5; D may be TRBD1 (6 bases). CDR1 is SQVTM, CDR2 ANQGSEA, per germline. The CDR3 runs to 11 residues. Trimming took off 7 bases at V and 1 base at J, with 7 bases between the two ends. CDR3 loop: CSARGQETQYF. In DNA form, the CDR3 reads TGCAGCGCCAGGGGCCAAGAGACCCAGTACTTC.

This clone was observed a handful of times. This chain joins TRBV6-5 and TRBJ1-2; 7 nucleotides line up with TRBD1. The germline gives CDR1 MNHEY, CDR2 SVGAGI. V was clipped by 6 bases and J by 8 bases; unmatched bases: 6. This CDR3 region has 12 residues. CDR3 DNA: TGTGCCAGCAGCCTAAGGGGGCAAGGCTACACCTTC. It is translated as CASSLRGQGYTF.

The chain has TRBV6-5 and TRBJ2-7; 8 positions agree with TRBD1. V was clipped by 0 bases and J by 2 bases; unmatched bases: 3. Germline loops: CDR1 MNHEY, CDR2 SVGAGI. This CDR3 region has 15 residues. The CDR3 sequence: CASSYSRTGTYEQYF. CDR3 DNA sequence: TGTGCCAGCAGTTACTCCCGGACAGGGACCTACGAGCAGTACTTC.